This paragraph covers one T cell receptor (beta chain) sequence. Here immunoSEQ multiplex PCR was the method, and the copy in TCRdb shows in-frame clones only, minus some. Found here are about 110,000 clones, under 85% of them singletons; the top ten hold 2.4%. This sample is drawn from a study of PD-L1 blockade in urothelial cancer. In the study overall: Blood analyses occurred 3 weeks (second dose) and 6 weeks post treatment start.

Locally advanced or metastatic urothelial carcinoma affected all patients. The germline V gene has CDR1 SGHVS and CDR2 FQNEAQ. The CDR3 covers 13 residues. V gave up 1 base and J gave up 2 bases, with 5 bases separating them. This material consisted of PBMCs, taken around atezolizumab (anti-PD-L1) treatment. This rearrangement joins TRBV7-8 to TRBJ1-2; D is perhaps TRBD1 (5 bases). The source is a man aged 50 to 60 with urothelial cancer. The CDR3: CASSLGQNYGYTF. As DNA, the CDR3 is TGTGCCAGCAGCTTAGGACAGAACTATGGCTACACCTTC.